The 27 T cell receptor beta chains below all came from one sample that was sequenced in a study of blood T cells in healthy people across ages (dated by TCRdb to between 2014 and 2017). Library construction relied on 5' RACE. TCRdb shows the sequencer as Illumina HiSeq 2500. A second roughly 6 to 12 cycle PCR used a sample-barcoded 5' primer and a J-beta primer mix. Starting from the raw public reads, TCRdb applied fastp trimming at Q25, assembled clones with MiXCR and retained in-frame beta chains. CDR3 protein duplicates are merged, each entry listing the most common genes and DNA. For this sample the table gives about 780,000 distinct CDR3 sequences, of which under 30% were detected only once. The biggest ten clones account for around 2.9% of the sample. The sample was also linked to a second study, of T cells of mothers and their children.

Material for sequencing was blood. The receptors were sampled from a boy aged 5 to 17 in good health.

A few counts support this clonotype. This chain links TRBV28 with TRBJ2-5; 9 bases are a match to TRBD1. The end of the DNA aligns better with TRBJ2-7, so the J call may be wrong. The length of the CDR3 is 16 residues. Germline V lookup: CDR1 MDHEN, CDR2 SYDVKM. CDR3 coding DNA: TGTGCCAGCTGGGGCTCCACGGGACAGGGATTTCACGAGCAGTACTTC. Amino acid sequence: CASWGSTGQGFHEQYF.

This clonotype was seen more than once but under ten times. The chain is built from TRBV5-5 and TRBJ2-5; D unclear. The J call may be faulty, since TRBJ2-7 better matches the DNA end. The CDR3 runs 15 residues. From germline, CDR1 is SGHKS and CDR2 YYEKEE (reference sequence). The CDR3 DNA reads as TGTGCCAGCAGCTTGATGGGGTTCCCTACCTACGAGCAGTACTTC. As protein: CASSLMGFPTYEQYF.

Only a few counts were recorded for this clonotype. The chain employs TRBV7-9 and TRBJ2-1; D may be TRBD1 or TRBD2 (6 bases each). Germline V gives CDR1 SEHNR, CDR2 FQNEAQ (reference sequence). The CDR3 loop spans 16 amino acids. Trimming shortened V by 5 bases and J by 2 bases, and 16 bases separated the two germline ends. The CDR3 DNA follows: TGTGCCAGCAGCGGGGGGCTAGCTGGTCCCTACAATGAGCAGTTCTTC. It specifies CASSGGLAGPYNEQFF.

The rearrangement links TRBV7-2 to TRBJ2-7, with a weak D call TRBD2 (6 bases). CDR3 length: 15 residues. The germline V gene encodes CDR1 SGHTA and CDR2 FQGNSA. V gave up 1 base and J gave up 0 bases, with 10 bases separating them. The CDR3 region has the DNA TGTGCCAGCAGCTTAGTCGGGGGACTCTCCTACGAGCAGTACTTC. This translates into CASSLVGGLSYEQYF.

This clonotype was seen only a few times. The J gene is TRBJ2-7, the V gene TRBV11-2; 15 nucleotides match TRBD2. Germline V CDR1 and CDR2: SGHAT, FQNNGV. V lost 5 bases, J lost 2 bases, and 13 bases stayed unmatched. CDR3 length: 19 residues. Written as DNA, the CDR3 is TGTGCCAGCAGCACCTCCTGGACTAGCGGGGGGGCCCTGACCTACGAGCAGTACTTC. Its protein product is CASSTSWTSGGALTYEQYF.

Regarding this clonotype: This clone may be a read error of a much larger clone one base away. The CDR3 does not end in the conserved phenylalanine or tryptophan, so this is likely a read error. The chain has TRBV11-2 and TRBJ2-1; D is uncertain. Trimming left V 4 bases short and J 4 bases short, with 11 bases between. Per the germline V gene, CDR1 is SGHAT and CDR2 is FQNNGV. The CDR3 contains 14 residues. The CDR3, as DNA: TGTGCCAGCAGCTCGAACGGGCGGTACAATGAGCAGTTCCTC. It specifies CASSSNGRYNEQFL.

J is TRBJ1-1 and V is TRBV6-1; D is unclear. The CDR3 extends over 13 amino acids. V was clipped by 0 bases and J by 5 bases, with 7 bases between them. Germline-derived CDR1 and CDR2 are MNHNS and SASEGT. The CDR3 loop is CASSEARGTEAFF. The CDR3 coding sequence is TGTGCCAGCAGTGAAGCCCGCGGGACTGAAGCTTTCTTT.

This clonotype appeared a few times. The rearrangement uses TRBV5-1 and TRBJ2-5; D uncertain. V lost 5 bases and J lost 8, with 10 bases in between. Germline loops: CDR1 SGHRS, CDR2 YFSETQ. The CDR3 spans 11 residues. The CDR3 is CASSFRRTQYF. CDR3 coding DNA: TGCGCCAGCAGTTTCAGGCGAACCCAGTACTTC.

This chain uses TRBV5-1 with TRBJ2-5, with a possible D match to TRBD2 (5 bases). The CDR3 loop spans 14 amino acids. Trimming removed 4 bases at V and 4 bases at J, with 14 bases between. CDR1 SGHRS and CDR2 YFSETQ come from the germline V gene. CDR3 amino acids: CASSNIRGSETQYF. The CDR3 nucleotides read TGCGCCAGCAGCAACATTCGGGGATCAGAGACCCAGTACTTC. The full variable domain, with the rest looked up from reference TRBV5-1 and TRBJ2-5, is KAGVTQTPRYLIKTRGQQVTLSCSPISGHRSVSWYQQTPGQGLQFLFEYFSETQRNKGNFPGRFSGRQFSNSRSEMNVSTLELGDSALYLCASSNIRGSETQYFGPGTRLLVL.

The chain links TRBV18 to TRBJ1-6; D ambiguous. The ends were cut back, 3 bases at V and 9 bases at J, with 9 bases in the middle. This CDR3 comprises 13 residues. The V gene's germline CDR1 is KGHSH and CDR2 LQKENI. CDR3: CASSPIAVSPLHF. CDR3 nucleotides: TGTGCCAGCTCACCCATTGCGGTTTCACCCCTCCACTTT. Variable domain in full (rest from reference TRBV18 and TRBJ1-6): NAGVMQNPRHLVRRRGQEARLRCSPMKGHSHVYWYRQLPEEGLKFMVYLQKENIIDESGMPKERFSAEFPKEGPSILRIQQVVRGDSAAYFCASSPIAVSPLHFGNGTRLTVT.

The table lists this clonotype with a count of one. The chain joins TRBV20-1 to TRBJ2-7; D might be TRBD2 (5 bases). Germline values: CDR1 DFQATT, CDR2 SNEGSKA (reference sequence). The CDR3 covers 15 residues. V was pared by 0 bases and J by 0 bases, with 12 bases between. This chain's CDR3 is CSARDPGKSSYEQYF. CDR3 in DNA: TGCAGTGCTAGAGATCCGGGGAAAAGCTCCTACGAGCAGTACTTC.

This clonotype was found a few times. The chain combines TRBV3-1 with TRBJ2-5, with 11 bases aligning to TRBD2. The CDR3 consists of 15 residues. Per germline, CDR1 LGHDT and CDR2 YNNKEL (reference sequence). With 3 bases clipped from V and 2 bases from J, the junction kept 2 bases outside the gene matches. The CDR3 region has the DNA TGTGCCAGCAGCCAGGGACTAGCGGAGCAAGAGACCCAGTACTTC. Protein sequence: CASSQGLAEQETQYF.

This clonotype was observed a handful of times. The chain recombines TRBV12-3 or TRBV12-4 with TRBJ2-5; TRBD2 agrees at 10 bases. The CDR3 is made up of 15 amino acids. V lost 6 bases to trimming and J lost 4 bases; unmatched junction nucleotides: 8. Here the CDR3 reads CASRGLAGVGETQYF. The CDR3 coding sequence is TGTGCCAGCAGGGGGCTAGCGGGGGTCGGAGAGACCCAGTACTTC.

This clonotype showed up just a few times. The rearrangement links TRBV29-1 to TRBJ2-5, with D possibly being TRBD2 (6 bases). The CDR3 sequence is 13 residues long. The germline V and J ends were trimmed by 7 bases and 4 bases, with 16 bases remaining between them. CDR1 is SQVTM, CDR2 ANQGSEA, per germline. The CDR3 DNA reads TGCAGCGCCGGAGGGATGGTACCAGAGACCCAGTACTTC. It encodes CSAGGMVPETQYF.

This clonotype was detected only a few times. The chain employs TRBV6-5 and TRBJ2-1; D gene ambiguous. The J call is uncertain, as TRBJ2-5 better fits the DNA end. The CDR3 is 14 amino acids. Looked up from germline, CDR1 is MNHEY and CDR2 is SVGAGI. The CDR3 loop is CASSSGTAKVTQYF. The CDR3 coding sequence is TGTGCCAGCAGTTCCGGCACAGCGAAAGTGACCCAGTACTTC.

This clonotype appeared many times. The chain employs TRBV7-7 and TRBJ2-1; 12 bases are shared with TRBD2. Germline trimming cut 5 bases from V and 6 bases from J; bases unmatched to any gene: 5. Germline-derived CDR1 and CDR2 are SSHAT and FNYEAQ (reference sequence). The CDR3 has 15 amino acids. CDR3: CASSPGLAGSNEQFF. CDR3 in DNA: TGTGCCAGCAGCCCAGGACTAGCGGGGAGCAATGAGCAGTTCTTC.

On this clonotype itself: A read error may account for a junction end that differs from germline. This chain joins TRBV12-3 or TRBV12-4 and TRBJ2-3; the D gene could be TRBD1 or TRBD2 (5 bases each). The CDR3 covers 14 residues. CDR3: CASSRDESTDTQYF. The CDR3 DNA follows: TGTGCCAGCAGTCGGGACGAAAGCACAGATACACAGTATTTT.

This clonotype showed up just a few times. The J gene is TRBJ2-7, the V gene TRBV20-1, with 14 bases fitting TRBD2. V was pared by 5 bases and J by 7 bases, with 10 bases of the junction left unmatched. Germline loops: CDR1 DFQATT, CDR2 SNEGSKA (reference sequence). This CDR3 has 15 residues. CDR3 DNA sequence: TGCAGTGCTCGGACTAGCGGGGGGACGGTAGAGGAGCAGTACTTC. Protein product: CSARTSGGTVEEQYF.

V and J are TRBV25-1 and TRBJ1-3; D is perhaps TRBD1 (6 bases). V shed 7 bases and J shed 6 bases, with 13 bases lying between them. This CDR3 spans 13 amino acids. Per germline, CDR1 MGHDK and CDR2 SYGVNS. CDR3 in amino acids: CASTTGLENTIYF. CDR3 sequence (DNA): TGTGCCAGCACGACAGGTTTGGAAAACACCATATATTTT.

V gene TRBV20-1 combines with J gene TRBJ2-7; TRBD2 might be the D (7 bases). Looked up from germline, CDR1 is DFQATT and CDR2 is SNEGSKA (reference sequence). The V and J ends lost 6 bases and 4 bases respectively, with 16 bases between them. The CDR3 is 13 residues long. The CDR3 DNA sequence: TGCAGTGCCACTACAGGGAGGGGTTACGAGCAGTACTTC. Its protein product is CSATTGRGYEQYF.

With regard to this clonotype: One end of the junction is discordant with germline, which a read error may explain. V usage is TRBV7-9 and J usage is TRBJ2-6; no clear D. Germline lookup yields CDR1 SEHNR and CDR2 FQNEAQ (reference sequence). This CDR3 has 15 residues. The chain's CDR3 is CTSSFGEAGANVLTF. The CDR3 region has the DNA TGTACCAGCAGCTTCGGCGAGGCTGGGGCCAACGTCCTGACTTTC.

The CDR3 DNA reads as TGTGCCAGCTCACCGACAGCCACCCCGAGGACCCAGTACTTC. It encodes CASSPTATPRTQYF. V usage is TRBV18 and J usage is TRBJ2-5; D is perhaps TRBD1 (5 bases). The CDR3 totals 14 residues. V was cut by 3 bases and J by 7 bases, with 15 bases left in between. Germline-derived CDR1 and CDR2 are KGHSH and LQKENI. Looking up the rest from reference TRBV18 and TRBJ2-5 gives the full variable domain: NAGVMQNPRHLVRRRGQEARLRCSPMKGHSHVYWYRQLPEEGLKFMVYLQKENIIDESGMPKERFSAEFPKEGPSILRIQQVVRGDSAAYFCASSPTATPRTQYFGPGTRLLVL.

This chain uses TRBV10-2 with TRBJ1-4, with TRBD1 as a possible D gene (6 bases). The germline V and J ends were trimmed by 2 bases and 8 bases, with 12 bases remaining between them. The CDR3 contains 14 residues. Germline V gene data show CDR1 as WSHSY and CDR2 as SAAADI. CDR3 region: CASSENRVEEKLFF. CDR3 in DNA: TGCGCCAGCAGTGAGAACAGGGTTGAGGAAAAACTGTTTTTT.

This clonotype was observed a handful of times. CDR3 in amino acids: CASSGSVMNTEAFF. The DNA for the CDR3 is TGCGCCAGCAGCGGCAGCGTAATGAACACTGAAGCTTTCTTT. V gene TRBV5-1 combines with J gene TRBJ1-1; no firm D call. V was clipped by 4 bases and J by 0 bases, with 10 bases between them. This CDR3 is built from 14 residues. Germline assignment: CDR1 SGHRS and CDR2 YFSETQ. Full variable domain (remainder filled in from reference TRBV5-1 and TRBJ1-1): KAGVTQTPRYLIKTRGQQVTLSCSPISGHRSVSWYQQTPGQGLQFLFEYFSETQRNKGNFPGRFSGRQFSNSRSEMNVSTLELGDSALYLCASSGSVMNTEAFFGQGTRLTVV.

The V gene is TRBV14, the J gene TRBJ2-4; possibly TRBD1 or TRBD2 for D (5 bases each). V lost 1 base to trimming and J lost 7 bases, with 14 bases between them. CDR3 length: 15 amino acids. Germline V CDR1 and CDR2: SGHDN, FVKESK. The CDR3 DNA sequence: TGTGCCAGCAGCCAAGGGGACCATCGAGGGAACATTCAGTACTTC. This sequence encodes CASSQGDHRGNIQYF.

In its sample, this clonotype was seen a few times. J is TRBJ1-4 and V is TRBV20-1; 9 nucleotides align to TRBD1. CDR1 is DFQATT and CDR2 is SNEGSKA in the germline V gene (reference sequence). The CDR3 spans 16 residues. V lost 0 bases to trimming and J lost 8 bases; unmatched junction nucleotides: 10. The CDR3 DNA sequence: TGCAGTGCTAGAGATGTGGGGGACAGGGTTGAGGAAAAACTGTTTTTT. The encoded protein is CSARDVGDRVEEKLFF.

V is TRBV6-5 and J is TRBJ2-5; possible D gene TRBD1, 5 bases. The J call is uncertain, as TRBJ2-1 better fits the DNA end. There are 14 residues in the CDR3. In germline, CDR1 is MNHEY, CDR2 SVGAGI. DNA of the CDR3: TGTGCCAGCAGTTACAGACGTCAGGGCAATGAGCAGTTCTTC. Translating it yields CASSYRRQGNEQFF.